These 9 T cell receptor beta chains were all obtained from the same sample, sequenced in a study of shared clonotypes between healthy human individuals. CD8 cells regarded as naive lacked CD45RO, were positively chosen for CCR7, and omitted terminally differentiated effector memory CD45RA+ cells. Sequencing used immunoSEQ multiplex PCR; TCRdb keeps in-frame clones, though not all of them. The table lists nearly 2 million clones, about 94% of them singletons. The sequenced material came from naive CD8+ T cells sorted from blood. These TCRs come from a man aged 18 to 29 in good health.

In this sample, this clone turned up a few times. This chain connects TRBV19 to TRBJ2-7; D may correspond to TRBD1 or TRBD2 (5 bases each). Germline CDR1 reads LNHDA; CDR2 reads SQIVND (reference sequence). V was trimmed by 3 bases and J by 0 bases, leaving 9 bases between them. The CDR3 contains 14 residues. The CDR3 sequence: CASSMFGGSYEQYF. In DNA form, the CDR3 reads TGTGCCAGTAGTATGTTTGGGGGCTCCTACGAGCAGTACTTC.

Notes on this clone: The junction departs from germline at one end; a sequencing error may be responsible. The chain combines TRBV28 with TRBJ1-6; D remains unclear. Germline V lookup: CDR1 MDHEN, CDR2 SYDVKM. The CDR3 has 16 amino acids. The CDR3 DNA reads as TGTGCCAGCAGGGACCGACGGGGAATCTATAATTCACCCCTCCGCTTT. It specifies CASRDRRGIYNSPLRF. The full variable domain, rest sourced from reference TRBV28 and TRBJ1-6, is DVKVTQSSRYLVKRTGEKVFLECVQDMDHENMFWYRQDPGLGLRLIYFSYDVKMKEKGDIPEGYSVSREKKERFSLILESASTNQTSMYLCASRDRRGIYNSPLRFGNGTRLTVT.

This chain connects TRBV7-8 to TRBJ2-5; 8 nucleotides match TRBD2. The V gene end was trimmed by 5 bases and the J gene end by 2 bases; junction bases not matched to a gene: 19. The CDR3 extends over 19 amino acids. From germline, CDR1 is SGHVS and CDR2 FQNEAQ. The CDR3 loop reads CASSPTPGGAIGSQETQYF. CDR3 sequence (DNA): TGTGCCAGCAGCCCGACTCCGGGGGGGGCAATAGGGAGTCAAGAGACCCAGTACTTC.

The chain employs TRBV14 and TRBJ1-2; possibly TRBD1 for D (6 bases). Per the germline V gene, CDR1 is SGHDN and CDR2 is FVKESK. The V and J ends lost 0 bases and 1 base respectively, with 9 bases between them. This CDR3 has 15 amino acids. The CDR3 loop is CASSQDTGSNYGYTF. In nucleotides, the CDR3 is TGTGCCAGCAGCCAAGATACAGGGAGTAACTATGGCTACACCTTC.

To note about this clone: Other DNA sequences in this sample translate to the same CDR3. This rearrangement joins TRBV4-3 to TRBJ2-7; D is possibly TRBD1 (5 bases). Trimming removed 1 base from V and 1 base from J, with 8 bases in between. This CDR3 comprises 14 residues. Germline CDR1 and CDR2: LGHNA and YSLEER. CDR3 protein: CASSQGQGSYEQYF. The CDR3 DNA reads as TGCGCCAGCAGCCAAGGCCAGGGTTCCTACGAGCAGTACTTC.

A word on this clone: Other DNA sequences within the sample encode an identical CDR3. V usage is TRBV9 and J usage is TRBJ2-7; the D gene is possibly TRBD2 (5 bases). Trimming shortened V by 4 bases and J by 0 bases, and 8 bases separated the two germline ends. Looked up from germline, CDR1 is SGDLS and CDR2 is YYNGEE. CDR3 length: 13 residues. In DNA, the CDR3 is TGTGCCAGCAGCCCGGGGTCCTCCTACGAGCAGTACTTC. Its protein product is CASSPGSSYEQYF.

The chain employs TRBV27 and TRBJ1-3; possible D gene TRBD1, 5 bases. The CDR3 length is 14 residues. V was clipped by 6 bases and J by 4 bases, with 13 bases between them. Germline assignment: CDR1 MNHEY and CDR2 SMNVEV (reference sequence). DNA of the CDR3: TGTGCCAGCAGGCCCAGGGAGGCCGGAAACACCATATATTTT. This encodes CASRPREAGNTIYF.

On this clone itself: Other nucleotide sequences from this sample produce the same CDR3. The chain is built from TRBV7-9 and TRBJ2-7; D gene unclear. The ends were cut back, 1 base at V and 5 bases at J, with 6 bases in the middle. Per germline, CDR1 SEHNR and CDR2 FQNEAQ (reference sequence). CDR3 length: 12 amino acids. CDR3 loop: CASSLGTDEQYF. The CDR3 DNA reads TGTGCCAGCAGCTTAGGGACCGACGAGCAGTACTTC.

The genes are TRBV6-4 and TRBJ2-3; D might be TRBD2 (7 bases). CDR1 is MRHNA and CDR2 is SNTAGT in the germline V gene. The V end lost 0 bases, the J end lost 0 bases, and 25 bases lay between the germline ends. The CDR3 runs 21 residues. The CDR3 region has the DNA TGTGCCAGCAGTGACTCCCGCGGGGGCGCTGAGCGGAGGGGAAGCACAGATACGCAGTATTTT. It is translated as CASSDSRGGAERRGSTDTQYF.